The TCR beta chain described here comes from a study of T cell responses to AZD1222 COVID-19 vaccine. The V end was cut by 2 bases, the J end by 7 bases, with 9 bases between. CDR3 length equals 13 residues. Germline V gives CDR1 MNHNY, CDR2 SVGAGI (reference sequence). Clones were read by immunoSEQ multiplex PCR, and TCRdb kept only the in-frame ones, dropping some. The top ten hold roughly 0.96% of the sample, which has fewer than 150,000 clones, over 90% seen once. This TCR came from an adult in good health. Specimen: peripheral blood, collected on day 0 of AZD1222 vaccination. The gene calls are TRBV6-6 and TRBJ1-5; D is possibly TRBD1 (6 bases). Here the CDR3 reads CASSYKGEQPQHF. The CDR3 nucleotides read TGTGCCAGCAGTTACAAGGGGGAACAGCCCCAGCATTTT.